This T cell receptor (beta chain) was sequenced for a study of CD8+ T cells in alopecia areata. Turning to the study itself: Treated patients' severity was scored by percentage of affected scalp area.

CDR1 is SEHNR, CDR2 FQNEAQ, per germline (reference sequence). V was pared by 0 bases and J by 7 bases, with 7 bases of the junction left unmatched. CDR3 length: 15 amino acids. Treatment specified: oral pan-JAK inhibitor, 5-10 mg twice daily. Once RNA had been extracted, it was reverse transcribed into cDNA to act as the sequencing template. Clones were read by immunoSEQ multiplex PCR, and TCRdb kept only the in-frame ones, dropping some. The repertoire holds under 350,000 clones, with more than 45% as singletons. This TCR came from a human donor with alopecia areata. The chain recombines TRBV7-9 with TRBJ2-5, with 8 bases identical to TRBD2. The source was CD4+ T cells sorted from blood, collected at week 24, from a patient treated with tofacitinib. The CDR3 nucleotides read TGTGCCAGCAGCTTAGCCAGCGGGGGTACAGGGACCCAGTACTTC. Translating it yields CASSLASGGTGTQYF.